This TCR beta chain was observed in a study of blood T cells in healthy people across ages. Findings and limits, study-wide: Measured against age, TCR beta diversity per million T cells decreased in a roughly linear manner. No conclusive comparison of naive versus antigen-experienced cells was possible with unsorted PBMCs. It was the long-lived donors that had more naive CD4+ cells and higher diversity than aged donors.

Primed by a sample-barcoded 5' primer and a J-beta primer mix, a second PCR proceeded for about 6 to 12 cycles. TCRdb called the 5' RACE reads again in MiXCR, with one record for every CDR3 protein. The sample consists of around 750,000 distinct CDR3 sequences, roughly 50% of them appearing once. Germline CDR1 SGHAT, CDR2 FQDESV (reference sequence). The ends lost 2 bases at V and 3 bases at J; junction bases unmatched: 2. The CDR3 has 15 amino acids. For this clonotype: Antigen unknown.

The receptor was isolated from a man older than 75 in good health. The specimen sequenced was blood. This chain uses TRBV11-1 with TRBJ2-5, with TRBD2 identical over 11 bases. This CDR3 is CASSLQGLAEETQYF. CDR3 coding DNA: TGTGCCAGCAGCTTACAGGGACTAGCGGAAGAGACCCAGTACTTC.